This T cell receptor (beta chain) was retrieved from a study of spatial heterogeneity in lung cancer. Looking at the study overall: The donor group consisted of around 70 patients who had untreated, early-stage non-small cell lung cancer.

Time point defined: blood at routine non-recurrence follow-up after resection. TCRdb re-analysed the 5' RACE reads in MiXCR, keeping a single row per CDR3 protein. The repertoire holds about 45,000 distinct CDR3 sequences, with 20% to 25% as singletons. The sample was PBMCs, taken at follow-up. The receptor was isolated from a female donor with early-stage non-small cell lung cancer.

The CDR3 is CSARRDRRSNQPQHF. The CDR3 DNA reads TGCAGCGCCCGGAGGGATAGGAGAAGCAATCAGCCCCAGCATTTT. The chain has TRBV29-1 and TRBJ1-5; D is unresolved. The V gene lost 7 bases and the J gene lost 1 base, with 17 bases spanning the gap. The CDR3 sequence is 15 residues long. CDR1 is SQVTM and CDR2 is ANQGSEA in the germline V gene.